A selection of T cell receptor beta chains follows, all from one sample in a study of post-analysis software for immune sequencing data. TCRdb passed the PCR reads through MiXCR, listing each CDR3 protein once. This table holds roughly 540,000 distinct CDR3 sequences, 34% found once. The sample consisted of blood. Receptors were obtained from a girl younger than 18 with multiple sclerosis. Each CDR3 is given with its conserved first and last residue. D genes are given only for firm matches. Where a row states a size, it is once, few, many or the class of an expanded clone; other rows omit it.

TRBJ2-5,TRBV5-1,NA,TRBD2,CASSLSASGGASETQYF,TGCGCCAGCAGCTTATCCGCTAGCGGGGGGGCCTCCGAGACCCAGTACTTC
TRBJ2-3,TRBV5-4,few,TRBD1,CASSLEITGGMDTQYF,TGTGCCAGCAGCTTGGAGATAACAGGGGGGATGGATACGCAGTATTTT
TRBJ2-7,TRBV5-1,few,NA,CASSLDFGQLYEQYF,TGCGCCAGCAGCTTGGATTTCGGACAGCTCTACGAGCAGTACTTC
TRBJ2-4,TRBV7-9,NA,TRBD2,CASSSCGLAENIQYF,TGTGCCAGCAGCTCCTGCGGACTAGCAGAAAACATTCAGTACTTC
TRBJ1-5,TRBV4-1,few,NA,CASSLPGPGNQPQHF,TGCGCCAGCAGCCTCCCTGGGCCAGGGAATCAGCCCCAGCATTTT
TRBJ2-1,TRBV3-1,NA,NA,CASSRPRNEQFF,TGTGCCAGCAGCCGGCCACGTAATGAGCAGTTCTTC
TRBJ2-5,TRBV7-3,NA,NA,CASSFSAEGETQYF,TGTGCCAGCAGCTTTTCGGCTGAGGGAGAGACCCAGTACTTC
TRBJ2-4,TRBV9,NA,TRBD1,CASSIDRGGNIQYF,TGTGCCAGCAGCATCGACAGGGGGGGAAACATTCAGTACTTC
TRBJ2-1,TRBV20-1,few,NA,CSASLQEWYNEQFF,TGCAGTGCTAGCCTCCAGGAGTGGTACAATGAGCAGTTCTTC
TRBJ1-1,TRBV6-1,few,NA,CASSEELLGMNTEAFF,TGTGCCAGCAGTGAAGAGTTGTTGGGAATGAACACTGAAGCTTTCTTT
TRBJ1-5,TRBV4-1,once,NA,CASSQEQGGYQPQHF,TGCGCCAGCAGCCAAGAACAGGGAGGTTATCAGCCCCAGCATTTT
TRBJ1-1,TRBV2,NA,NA,CASSLAFREAFF,TGTGCCAGCAGTTTGGCCTTTCGAGAAGCTTTCTTT
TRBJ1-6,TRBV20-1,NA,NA,CSARGGRDLGSSSPLHF,TGCAGTGCTAGAGGAGGGAGAGACTTGGGGTCAAGTTCACCCCTCCACTTT
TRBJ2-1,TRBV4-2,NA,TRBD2,CASSQDLGLAPYNEQFF,TGTGCCAGCAGCCAAGATCTGGGACTAGCCCCCTACAATGAGCAGTTCTTC
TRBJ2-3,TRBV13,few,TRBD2,CASSPGLATDTQYF,TGTGCCAGCAGCCCGGGACTAGCCACAGATACGCAGTATTTT
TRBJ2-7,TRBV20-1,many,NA,CSARVLGVTYEQYF,TGCAGTGCTAGAGTTCTCGGTGTTACCTACGAGCAGTACTTC
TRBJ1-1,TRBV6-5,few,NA,CASSYSIRHGAANTEAFF,TGTGCCAGCAGTTACTCGATCCGACACGGGGCAGCGAACACTGAAGCTTTCTTT